These T cell receptor beta chains were read from a single sample in a study of CD8+ T cells in alopecia areata. Clones were read by immunoSEQ multiplex PCR, and TCRdb kept only the in-frame ones, dropping some. The sample yields under 20,000 clones, about 59% seen once. The input for sequencing was skin, taken at week 0. All receptors derive from a human donor with alopecia areata. CDR3s include the opening cysteine and the closing phenylalanine or tryptophan. The D gene is left open where the match is weak. The size entry is marked missing in some rows and otherwise reads once, few, many or a size class.

j_call: TRBJ2-5; clone_size: .; v_call: TRBV4-3; d_call: TRBD2; cdr3_length: 19; cdr3_nt: TGCGCCAGCAGCCAAGAGACGGGGCCTGGCGGGGGGGTCCAAGAGACCCAGTACTTC; cdr3_aa: CASSQETGPGGGVQETQYF
j_call: TRBJ1-1; clone_size: once; v_call: TRBV4-1; d_call: .; cdr3_length: 17; cdr3_nt: TGCGCCAGCAGCCAACCGAGGTCCGGTACAGGGAGGACTGAAGCTTTCTTT; cdr3_aa: CASSQPRSGTGRTEAFF
j_call: TRBJ2-5; clone_size: .; v_call: TRBV10-3; d_call: TRBD2; cdr3_length: 15; cdr3_nt: TGTGCCATCAGAGCTAGCGGGGGCCTCCAAGAGACCCAGTACTTC; cdr3_aa: CAIRASGGLQETQYF
j_call: TRBJ1-1; clone_size: .; v_call: TRBV7-9; d_call: .; cdr3_length: 16; cdr3_nt: TGTGCCAGCAGCTCAACCCTCGACAGGTTGAACACTGAAGCTTTCTTT; cdr3_aa: CASSSTLDRLNTEAFF
j_call: TRBJ1-3; clone_size: .; v_call: TRBV19; d_call: .; cdr3_length: 13; cdr3_nt: TGTGCCACCCGGGTGGCTAGTGGAAACACCATATATTTT; cdr3_aa: CATRVASGNTIYF
j_call: TRBJ2-5; clone_size: few; v_call: TRBV6-5; d_call: .; cdr3_length: 13; cdr3_nt: TGTGCCAGCCGGGGATGGCGAGAAGAGACCCAGTACTTC; cdr3_aa: CASRGWREETQYF
j_call: TRBJ2-7; clone_size: .; v_call: TRBV5-1; d_call: TRBD2; cdr3_length: 14; cdr3_nt: TGCGCCAGCAGCGCCGGGGGGTCCATACACGAGCAGTACTTC; cdr3_aa: CASSAGGSIHEQYF
j_call: TRBJ1-2; clone_size: few; v_call: TRBV29-1; d_call: .; cdr3_length: 11; cdr3_nt: TGCAGCGTTGATGGGACTGCAGGCTACACCTTC; cdr3_aa: CSVDGTAGYTF
j_call: TRBJ2-5; clone_size: .; v_call: TRBV11-2; d_call: .; cdr3_length: 13; cdr3_nt: TGTGCCAGCAGCTTAAACAGACAAGAGACCCAGTACTTC; cdr3_aa: CASSLNRQETQYF
j_call: TRBJ2-4; clone_size: .; v_call: TRBV10-2; d_call: TRBD2; cdr3_length: 14; cdr3_nt: TGCGCCAGCAGTTTAGCGGGGGGCCTAAACATTCAGTACTTC; cdr3_aa: CASSLAGGLNIQYF
j_call: TRBJ2-2; clone_size: .; v_call: TRBV5-1; d_call: .; cdr3_length: 18; cdr3_nt: TGCGCCAGCAGCCCAACCCTAACTAGTGCCGGAGGCACCGGGGAGCTGTTTTTT; cdr3_aa: CASSPTLTSAGGTGELFF
j_call: TRBJ2-1; clone_size: .; v_call: TRBV6-1; d_call: TRBD2; cdr3_length: 19; cdr3_nt: TGTGCCAGCAGTGAGGCACTAGCGGGGGGGTTCCCCACACTCTATGAGCAGTTCTTC; cdr3_aa: CASSEALAGGFPTLYEQFF
j_call: TRBJ2-1; clone_size: .; v_call: TRBV5-6; d_call: .; cdr3_length: 16; cdr3_nt: TGTGCCAGCAGCCGAATTAGCGGCCCCCTCTACAATGAGCAGTTCTTC; cdr3_aa: CASSRISGPLYNEQFF
j_call: TRBJ2-5; clone_size: .; v_call: TRBV6-6; d_call: .; cdr3_length: 12; cdr3_nt: TGTGCCAGCAGTGACCGCGCAGAGACCCAGTACTTC; cdr3_aa: CASSDRAETQYF
j_call: TRBJ2-4; clone_size: .; v_call: TRBV4-1; d_call: TRBD2; cdr3_length: 17; cdr3_nt: TGCGCCAGCAGCTACGACCGGGCGGGGGGGCCCAGGAACATTCAGTACTTC; cdr3_aa: CASSYDRAGGPRNIQYF
j_call: TRBJ1-1; clone_size: .; v_call: TRBV7-8; d_call: .; cdr3_length: 15; cdr3_nt: TGTGCCAGCAGCTTAGATGCTGCAGTGGGCACTGAAGCTTTCTTT; cdr3_aa: CASSLDAAVGTEAFF
j_call: TRBJ2-3; clone_size: .; v_call: TRBV5-1; d_call: TRBD2; cdr3_length: 17; cdr3_nt: TGCGCCAGCAGCTTGAGTGACGGGGGGGCCAGCACAGATACGCAGTATTTT; cdr3_aa: CASSLSDGGASTDTQYF
j_call: TRBJ2-7; clone_size: .; v_call: TRBV7-8; d_call: .; cdr3_length: 15; cdr3_nt: TGTGCCAGCAGCTTAAGGAGGGACCCTCTATACGAGCAGTACTTC; cdr3_aa: CASSLRRDPLYEQYF
j_call: TRBJ2-7; clone_size: .; v_call: TRBV18; d_call: TRBD1; cdr3_length: 13; cdr3_nt: TGTGCCAGCTCATCAGGACAGGTCTACGAGCAGTACTTC; cdr3_aa: CASSSGQVYEQYF
j_call: TRBJ2-3; clone_size: .; v_call: TRBV9; d_call: .; cdr3_length: 17; cdr3_nt: TGTGCCAGCAGCGTAGCGGTCAGGGTTGGTGGCACAGATACGCAGTATTTT; cdr3_aa: CASSVAVRVGGTDTQYF
j_call: TRBJ2-7; clone_size: .; v_call: TRBV10-2; d_call: .; cdr3_length: 14; cdr3_nt: TGCGCCAGCAGTGTAAGTTTAGACCTATTTCAGCAGTACTTC; cdr3_aa: CASSVSLDLFQQYF
j_call: TRBJ1-5; clone_size: .; v_call: TRBV15; d_call: TRBD1; cdr3_length: 17; cdr3_nt: TGTGCCACCAGCGCGCCCGTAGGGGACAGGGGCAATCAGCCCCAGCATTTT; cdr3_aa: CATSAPVGDRGNQPQHF
j_call: TRBJ2-7; clone_size: .; v_call: TRBV11-2; d_call: .; cdr3_length: 16; cdr3_nt: TGTGCCAGCAGCTTAGACCATGGGACCTACTCCTACGAGCAGTACTTC; cdr3_aa: CASSLDHGTYSYEQYF
j_call: TRBJ1-2; clone_size: few; v_call: TRBV6-5; d_call: TRBD1; cdr3_length: 14; cdr3_nt: TGTGCCAGCAGTCTCCGACAGGGTAACTATGGCTACACCTTC; cdr3_aa: CASSLRQGNYGYTF
j_call: TRBJ2-1; clone_size: .; v_call: TRBV15; d_call: TRBD1; cdr3_length: 16; cdr3_nt: TGTGCCGCCAGCTGGGAAGGGACAGGCTCCTACAATGAGCAGTTCTTC; cdr3_aa: CAASWEGTGSYNEQFF
j_call: TRBJ2-7; clone_size: few; v_call: TRBV7-6; d_call: .; cdr3_length: 13; cdr3_nt: TGTGCCAGCAGCTTAGTAGCAGGGCACGAGCAGTACTTC; cdr3_aa: CASSLVAGHEQYF
j_call: TRBJ1-1; clone_size: .; v_call: TRBV4-2; d_call: .; cdr3_length: 17; cdr3_nt: TGTGCCAGCAGCGGGGGCCCCGGCGGGAAAATGAACACTGAAGCTTTCTTT; cdr3_aa: CASSGGPGGKMNTEAFF
j_call: TRBJ2-2; clone_size: once; v_call: TRBV11-1; d_call: TRBD2; cdr3_length: 17; cdr3_nt: TGTGCCAGCAGCTTGAATAGCGGGATCCGGAACACCGGGGAGCTGTTTTTT; cdr3_aa: CASSLNSGIRNTGELFF
j_call: TRBJ2-3; clone_size: .; v_call: TRBV7-9; d_call: .; cdr3_length: 13; cdr3_nt: TGTGCCAGCAGCTTAGCTGGTCAAGATACGCAGTATTTT; cdr3_aa: CASSLAGQDTQYF
j_call: TRBJ1-3; clone_size: few; v_call: TRBV7-7; d_call: .; cdr3_length: 15; cdr3_nt: TGTGCTAGCAGCTTATCGGCAGGGCTTGGAAACACCATATATTTT; cdr3_aa: CASSLSAGLGNTIYF
j_call: TRBJ1-2; clone_size: .; v_call: TRBV5-1; d_call: .; cdr3_length: 14; cdr3_nt: TGCGCCAGCAGCTTGGTAACCGGGGAAGGAGGCTACACCTTC; cdr3_aa: CASSLVTGEGGYTF
j_call: TRBJ1-6; clone_size: .; v_call: TRBV7-2; d_call: .; cdr3_length: 16; cdr3_nt: TGTGCCAGCAGTTCCGGAGAGGGGGGGTATTATTCACCCCTCCACTTT; cdr3_aa: CASSSGEGGYYSPLHF
j_call: TRBJ2-3; clone_size: once; v_call: TRBV2; d_call: TRBD2; cdr3_length: 14; cdr3_nt: TGTGCCAGCAGTTACACTAGCGGCACAGATACGCAGTATTTT; cdr3_aa: CASSYTSGTDTQYF
j_call: TRBJ1-2; clone_size: .; v_call: TRBV29-1; d_call: TRBD1; cdr3_length: 12; cdr3_nt: TGCAGCGTTTCGACAGGGGTATATGGCTACACCTTC; cdr3_aa: CSVSTGVYGYTF
j_call: TRBJ2-3; clone_size: .; v_call: TRBV11-2; d_call: .; cdr3_length: 16; cdr3_nt: TGTGCCAGCAGCTTAAGTGATCGCCTAGGCGCAGATACGCAGTATTTT; cdr3_aa: CASSLSDRLGADTQYF
j_call: TRBJ2-7; clone_size: .; v_call: TRBV5-8; d_call: TRBD1; cdr3_length: 15; cdr3_nt: TGTGCCAGCAGCTTTGGGAACAGGGGATCCTACGAGCAGTACTTC; cdr3_aa: CASSFGNRGSYEQYF
j_call: TRBJ2-7; clone_size: .; v_call: TRBV4-2; d_call: .; cdr3_length: 13; cdr3_nt: TGTGCCAGCAGCCAAGGTGAAATCGGGGAGCAGTACTTC; cdr3_aa: CASSQGEIGEQYF
j_call: TRBJ1-2; clone_size: few; v_call: TRBV7-8; d_call: .; cdr3_length: 14; cdr3_nt: TGTGCCAGCAGCTTATCCTCCGGGGCCTATGGCTACACCTTC; cdr3_aa: CASSLSSGAYGYTF
j_call: TRBJ2-3; clone_size: .; v_call: TRBV7-2; d_call: .; cdr3_length: 14; cdr3_nt: TGTGCCAGCAGAAGAGGTCTCGGCACAGATACGCAGTATTTT; cdr3_aa: CASRRGLGTDTQYF
j_call: TRBJ1-1; clone_size: .; v_call: TRBV29-1; d_call: .; cdr3_length: 13; cdr3_nt: TGCAGCGTTGAAGAAGCCAGGGGTACTGAAGCTTTCTTT; cdr3_aa: CSVEEARGTEAFF
j_call: TRBJ2-1; clone_size: .; v_call: TRBV6-5; d_call: TRBD2; cdr3_length: 15; cdr3_nt: TGTGCCAGCAGTTTCTCGGGGGGGCCGGGTATTGAGCAGTTCTTC; cdr3_aa: CASSFSGGPGIEQFF
j_call: TRBJ2-1; clone_size: medium-sized; v_call: TRBV27; d_call: TRBD2; cdr3_length: 15; cdr3_nt: TGTGCCAGCATTAAAGATCGGGGGGCCTACAATGAGCAGTTCTTC; cdr3_aa: CASIKDRGAYNEQFF
j_call: TRBJ2-5; clone_size: .; v_call: TRBV5-1; d_call: TRBD1; cdr3_length: 14; cdr3_nt: TGTGCCAGCAGCTTGGTTAACAGGGGAGAGACCCAGTACTTC; cdr3_aa: CASSLVNRGETQYF
j_call: TRBJ2-7; clone_size: .; v_call: TRBV5-1; d_call: TRBD2; cdr3_length: 16; cdr3_nt: TGCGCCAGCAGCTTGGGGGCTAGCGGGGACTCCTACGAGCAGTACTTC; cdr3_aa: CASSLGASGDSYEQYF
j_call: TRBJ2-3; clone_size: .; v_call: TRBV5-4; d_call: TRBD2; cdr3_length: 16; cdr3_nt: TGTGCCAGCAGCTTTCGTTTCAGCGGGGGGGGAGATACGCAGTATTTT; cdr3_aa: CASSFRFSGGGDTQYF
j_call: TRBJ1-2; clone_size: .; v_call: TRBV11-2; d_call: TRBD1; cdr3_length: 13; cdr3_nt: TGTGCCAGCAGCATCGGGACAGGGAATGGCTACACCTTC; cdr3_aa: CASSIGTGNGYTF
j_call: TRBJ2-5; clone_size: few; v_call: TRBV7-9; d_call: .; cdr3_length: 12; cdr3_nt: TGTGCCAGCAGCTTAATCCGGGAGACCCAGTACTTC; cdr3_aa: CASSLIRETQYF
j_call: TRBJ2-3; clone_size: .; v_call: TRBV4-2; d_call: TRBD2; cdr3_length: 16; cdr3_nt: TGTGCCAGCAGCCAAGATGCAGCGGGAGGCACAGATACGCAGTATTTT; cdr3_aa: CASSQDAAGGTDTQYF
j_call: TRBJ2-5; clone_size: once; v_call: TRBV4-1; d_call: .; cdr3_length: 15; cdr3_nt: TGCGCCAGCAGCCAATACTGGGCCGTCATGGAGACCCAGTACTTC; cdr3_aa: CASSQYWAVMETQYF
j_call: TRBJ1-2; clone_size: few; v_call: TRBV30; d_call: TRBD1; cdr3_length: 16; cdr3_nt: TGTGCCTGGAGTGGGCCGCAGGGGGCTAGAGTCTATGGCTACACCTTC; cdr3_aa: CAWSGPQGARVYGYTF
j_call: TRBJ2-7; clone_size: few; v_call: TRBV6-1; d_call: .; cdr3_length: 13; cdr3_nt: TGTGCCAGCTTGGTCCAGAAGGGGCGCGAGCAGTACTTC; cdr3_aa: CASLVQKGREQYF
j_call: TRBJ1-4; clone_size: once; v_call: TRBV2; d_call: .; cdr3_length: 15; cdr3_nt: TGTGCCAGCAGTGATGGTGGGCAGGGTTTCGAAAAACTGTTTTTT; cdr3_aa: CASSDGGQGFEKLFF
j_call: TRBJ2-1; clone_size: once; v_call: TRBV20-1; d_call: .; cdr3_length: 11; cdr3_nt: TGCAGTGCTAGAGGCAGCAATGAGCAGTTCTTC; cdr3_aa: CSARGSNEQFF
j_call: TRBJ1-2; clone_size: .; v_call: TRBV6-5; d_call: .; cdr3_length: 15; cdr3_nt: TGTGCCAGCAGTTACGATCGGCAGCCTAACTATGGCTACACCTTC; cdr3_aa: CASSYDRQPNYGYTF
j_call: TRBJ1-1; clone_size: .; v_call: TRBV6-5; d_call: .; cdr3_length: 15; cdr3_nt: TGTGCCAGCAGCGCTAGATTCGGTGGAGACACTGAAGCTTTCTTT; cdr3_aa: CASSARFGGDTEAFF
j_call: TRBJ1-2; clone_size: few; v_call: TRBV5-8; d_call: TRBD1; cdr3_length: 15; cdr3_nt: TGTGCCAGCAGCATAAGACAGGGGGCTGGCTATGGCTACACCTTC; cdr3_aa: CASSIRQGAGYGYTF
j_call: TRBJ2-3; clone_size: once; v_call: TRBV5-1; d_call: .; cdr3_length: 14; cdr3_nt: TGCGCCAGCAGCTTAACGGGACAACTAGATACGCAGTATTTT; cdr3_aa: CASSLTGQLDTQYF
j_call: TRBJ2-7; clone_size: .; v_call: TRBV13; d_call: TRBD1; cdr3_length: 15; cdr3_nt: TGTGCCAGCAGTAGGAACCGGGACAGGGGGTACGAGCAGTACTTC; cdr3_aa: CASSRNRDRGYEQYF
j_call: TRBJ2-7; clone_size: once; v_call: TRBV5-1; d_call: TRBD1; cdr3_length: 16; cdr3_nt: TGCGCCAGCAGCTGGGGTGGTAGGACAGGCTCCTACGAGCAGTACTTC; cdr3_aa: CASSWGGRTGSYEQYF
j_call: TRBJ1-1; clone_size: .; v_call: TRBV7-2; d_call: .; cdr3_length: 14; cdr3_nt: TGTGCCAGCAGCCCCCGGGACCAGAGAACTGAAGCTTTCTTT; cdr3_aa: CASSPRDQRTEAFF